These 28 T cell receptor beta chains share one sample of origin, sequenced in a study of blood T cell repertoires in COVID-19. The method was immunoSEQ multiplex PCR; TCRdb's version includes in-frame clones alone and lacks a portion of them. The sample holds 220,000 or so clones; 90% are singletons and the top ten take 0.85% to 0.9%. The sequencing sample was made of PBMCs or T cells enriched from blood (not recorded which). The receptors stem from a man between 50 and 59 years old who had been exposed to COVID-19.

This clone was observed a single time. This sequence joins TRBV12-3 or TRBV12-4 and TRBJ1-3, with D perhaps TRBD1 (6 bases). This CDR3 comprises 13 residues. The CDR3 loop reads CAAQGRSGNTIYF. The CDR3 coding sequence is TGTGCAGCTCAGGGGCGCTCTGGAAACACCATATATTTT.

The chain recombines TRBV5-1 with TRBJ2-2; a weak D match, TRBD1 (6 bases). The germline V and J ends were trimmed by 8 bases and 0 bases, with 11 bases remaining between them. CDR3 length: 14 amino acids. Germline CDR1 is SGHRS and CDR2 is YFSETQ. This CDR3 is CASIGTTNTGELFF. The CDR3 region has the DNA TGCGCCAGTATCGGGACAACGAACACCGGGGAGCTGTTTTTT. Full variable domain (rest looked up from reference TRBV5-1 and TRBJ2-2): KAGVTQTPRYLIKTRGQQVTLSCSPISGHRSVSWYQQTPGQGLQFLFEYFSETQRNKGNFPGRFSGRQFSNSRSEMNVSTLELGDSALYLCASIGTTNTGELFFGEGSRLTVL.

This clone has just a few counts. This rearrangement joins TRBV3-1 (or the pseudogene TRBV3-2) to TRBJ1-1, with no clear D. Germline CDR1 reads LGHDT; CDR2 reads YNNKEL (reference sequence). V lost 4 bases and J lost 0, with 6 bases in between. This CDR3 is built from 13 residues. The CDR3 sequence: CASSPSLNTEAFF. CDR3 DNA sequence: TGTGCCAGCAGCCCCTCTTTGAACACTGAAGCTTTCTTT.

The chain employs TRBV2 and TRBJ2-2; the D is unclear. Trimming took 4 bases from V and 6 from J, leaving 15 bases between them. There are 15 residues in the CDR3. Germline CDR1 SNHLY, CDR2 FYNNEI. The DNA of the CDR3 is TGTGCCAGCAGTGCAGTACACCCCCTGGCCGGGGAGCTGTTTTTT. Its translation: CASSAVHPLAGELFF. Together with reference TRBV2 and TRBJ2-2, the CDR3 gives the full variable domain: EPEVTQTPSHQVTQMGQEVILRCVPISNHLYFYWYRQILGQKVEFLVSFYNNEISEKSEIFDDQFSVERPDGSNFTLKIRSTKLEDSAMYFCASSAVHPLAGELFFGEGSRLTVL.

CDR3 in DNA: TGCAGTGCTAGAGATCTTAGAAGTTTGTTCTTC. It translates to CSARDLRSLFF. The rearrangement uses TRBV20-1 and TRBJ2-1; D call uncertain. This CDR3 spans 11 amino acids. Germline values: CDR1 DFQATT, CDR2 SNEGSKA (reference sequence). Deletions cut 0 bases from V and 15 bases from J, with 12 bases between.

The chain employs TRBV18 and TRBJ1-4, with TRBD1 matching 7 bases. The CDR3 spans 16 residues. Trimming at V came to 3 bases and at J to 6 bases, leaving 10 bases not matched to a gene. Germline lookup yields CDR1 KGHSH and CDR2 LQKENI. The CDR3 DNA reads as TGTGCCAGCTCACCGCCGACCGGGACAGTTTATGAAAAACTGTTTTTT. This gives the protein CASSPPTGTVYEKLFF.

This chain connects TRBV5-4 to TRBJ2-5; possibly TRBD1 for D (5 bases). The V end lost 0 bases, the J end lost 6 bases, and 12 bases lay between the germline ends. The length of the CDR3 is 14 residues. Germline V gene sequence: CDR1 SGHNT, CDR2 YYREEE (reference sequence). CDR3 sequence (DNA): TGTGCCAGCAGCTTGGCGGCAGGGTCGAAGACCCAGTACTTC. This encodes CASSLAAGSKTQYF.

The chain employs TRBV7-9 and TRBJ1-2, with D hard to call. Germline lookup yields CDR1 SEHNR and CDR2 FQNEAQ (reference sequence). Deletions cut 3 bases from V and 0 bases from J, with 8 bases between. The CDR3 has 14 amino acids. The CDR3, as DNA: TGTGCCAGCAGCTTGGGCAGTACTAACTATGGCTACACCTTC. It translates to CASSLGSTNYGYTF.

This chain uses TRBV18 with TRBJ1-5; weak D call: TRBD1 (5 bases). This CDR3 region has 14 residues. V lost 2 bases to trimming and J lost 3 bases, with 8 bases between them. Germline-derived CDR1 and CDR2 are KGHSH and LQKENI. The chain's CDR3 is CASSPTGINQPQHF. In nucleotides, the CDR3 is TGTGCCAGCTCACCAACAGGCATCAATCAGCCCCAGCATTTT.

This sequence joins TRBV7-8 and TRBJ2-1, with 10 bases matching TRBD1. The germline CDR1 and CDR2 sequences are SGHVS and FQNEAQ. The V and J ends lost 1 base and 8 bases, in that order; junction bases with no gene match: 8. This CDR3 is built from 16 residues. The CDR3 is CASSLEGQGLWDEQFF. The CDR3 region has the DNA TGTGCCAGCAGCTTAGAGGGACAGGGGCTTTGGGATGAGCAGTTCTTC.

The V call is TRBV5-1, the J call TRBJ2-1; 9 nucleotides match TRBD2. The junction had 12 bases not matched to a gene; V was cut back by 4 bases and J by 10 bases. Germline CDR1 is SGHRS and CDR2 is YFSETQ. The CDR3 covers 15 residues. For the CDR3, the DNA is TGCGCCAGCAGCGTGCGGGTAGCGGGAGTTGGCGAGCAGTTCTTC. Its protein product is CASSVRVAGVGEQFF.

The chain couples TRBV11-3 to TRBJ2-2; D might be TRBD2 (6 bases). Trimming took off 3 bases at V and 7 bases at J, with 9 bases between the two ends. Germline V gives CDR1 SGHNT, CDR2 YENEEA. The CDR3 contains 13 residues. CDR3 DNA sequence: TGTGCCAGCAGCTTGGAGGGGAACGGGGAGCTGTTTTTT. Protein product: CASSLEGNGELFF.

The chain combines TRBV6-5 with TRBJ2-1; possibly TRBD2 for D (6 bases). Trimming took off 8 bases at V and 5 bases at J, with 16 bases between the two ends. The CDR3 runs 14 residues. CDR1 MNHEY and CDR2 SVGAGI come from the germline V gene. The CDR3 sequence: CASSWGLGNNEQFF. DNA for the CDR3: TGTGCCAGCTCCTGGGGACTCGGAAACAATGAGCAGTTCTTC.

The V and J genes are TRBV5-1 and TRBJ2-1, with 9 nucleotides matching TRBD1. The germline CDR1 and CDR2 sequences are SGHRS and YFSETQ. Trimming took 2 bases from V and 6 from J; bases not matched to a gene: 6. The CDR3 is made up of 15 amino acids. The CDR3 sequence: CASSLSGQGINEQFF. The CDR3 DNA sequence: TGCGCCAGCAGCTTATCGGGACAGGGAATCAATGAGCAGTTCTTC.

The chain joins TRBV6-5 to TRBJ2-3; a weak D match, TRBD2 (6 bases). In germline, CDR1 is MNHEY, CDR2 SVGAGI. Trimming took 4 bases from V and 2 from J, leaving 13 bases between them. CDR3 size: 15 residues. CDR3 region: CASSLRGVPTDTQYF. In nucleotides, the CDR3 is TGTGCCAGCAGTTTACGCGGGGTCCCCACAGATACGCAGTATTTT.

The gene calls are TRBV24-1 and TRBJ1-4; 7 nucleotides agree with TRBD1. This CDR3 comprises 16 residues. Per the germline V gene, CDR1 is KGHDR and CDR2 is SFDVKD. V gave up 4 bases and J gave up 4 bases; unmatched junction bases: 8. The DNA of the CDR3 is TGTGCCACCAGTGACCCCCGACAGGGTTATAATGAAAAACTGTTTTTT. It encodes CATSDPRQGYNEKLFF.

The chain employs TRBV27 and TRBJ1-6; D gene unclear. CDR3 size: 15 residues. V gave up 3 bases and J gave up 10 bases, with 16 bases separating them. CDR1 is MNHEY, CDR2 SMNVEV, per germline (reference sequence). DNA of the CDR3: TGTGCCAGCAGTTTTCGGGGTTGGGGAGGATCACCCCTCCACTTT. Its translation is CASSFRGWGGSPLHF.

This clone was detected once. This rearrangement joins TRBV2 to TRBJ2-7; 7 bases map to TRBD1. The V gene end was trimmed by 3 bases and the J gene end by 0 bases; junction bases not matched to a gene: 5. Germline V CDR1 and CDR2: SNHLY, FYNNEI. The CDR3 runs 15 residues. The CDR3 is CASSDLGQSSYEQYF. CDR3 sequence (DNA): TGTGCCAGCAGTGATTTGGGACAGAGCTCCTACGAGCAGTACTTC.

The chain links TRBV25-1 to TRBJ1-2; tentatively, D is TRBD1 (5 bases). Trimming took 2 bases from V and 8 from J, leaving 27 bases between them. Germline V lookup: CDR1 MGHDK, CDR2 SYGVNS. The CDR3 extends over 18 amino acids. CDR3: CASSEGGVGQWATRGYTF. DNA of the CDR3: TGTGCCAGCAGTGAAGGGGGAGTTGGGCAGTGGGCGACTAGAGGCTACACCTTC.

This chain joins TRBV29-1 and TRBJ1-1; 9 bases align to TRBD1. Germline lookup yields CDR1 SQVTM and CDR2 ANQGSEA. The CDR3 extends over 13 amino acids. V lost 0 bases to trimming and J lost 7 bases; unmatched junction nucleotides: 3. The chain's CDR3 is CSVEETGGNEAFF. The CDR3 nucleotides read TGCAGCGTTGAAGAGACAGGGGGAAATGAAGCTTTCTTT.

This clone was found once. The chain joins TRBV15 to TRBJ1-1; maybe TRBD1 (6 bases). The V end was cut by 3 bases, the J end by 3 bases, with 14 bases between. Germline CDR1 and CDR2: LNHNV and YYDKDF (reference sequence). The CDR3 consists of 15 residues. The CDR3 here is CATSRVETGHTEAFF. The CDR3 bases are TGTGCCACCAGCAGGGTAGAAACAGGGCACACTGAAGCTTTCTTT.

The sample holds one count of this clone. This sequence joins TRBV24-1 and TRBJ2-1; TRBD2 agrees at 7 bases. The CDR3 contains 14 residues. CDR1 is KGHDR and CDR2 is SFDVKD in the germline V gene. The trim removed 4 bases at V and 4 bases at J, leaving 3 bases unmatched. CDR3 protein: CATSDIAGYNEQFF. CDR3 sequence (DNA): TGTGCCACCAGTGACATAGCGGGTTACAATGAGCAGTTCTTC.

This clone has only one observation. CDR3: CASSLGMGLKYNEQFF. CDR3 in DNA: TGTGCCAGCAGCTTAGGGATGGGGCTAAAGTACAATGAGCAGTTCTTC. The chain couples TRBV7-3 to TRBJ2-1, with TRBD1 as a possible D gene (5 bases). Germline V CDR1 and CDR2: SGHTA, FQGTGA. Trimming cost V 2 bases and J 4 bases, with 15 bases left between them. The CDR3 contains 16 residues.

The chain couples TRBV5-8 to TRBJ2-1; the match to TRBD2 covers 13 bases. The CDR3 covers 15 residues. Germline loops: CDR1 SGHTS, CDR2 YDEGEE. Unmatched junction bases numbered 8, after V lost 4 bases and J lost 10 bases. The CDR3, as DNA: TGTGCCAGCAGCCACGGGACTAGCGGGAAGGGCGAGCAGTTCTTC. Its protein product is CASSHGTSGKGEQFF.

The chain links TRBV28 to TRBJ1-6; D is perhaps TRBD1 (6 bases). The CDR3 length is 18 residues. V was cut by 3 bases and J by 7 bases, with 22 bases left in between. Per the germline V gene, CDR1 is MDHEN and CDR2 is SYDVKM. The CDR3 spells CASSFRGGGFRGNSPLHF. The CDR3 DNA reads as TGTGCCAGCAGTTTTCGGGGGGGCGGTTTCCGCGGGAATTCACCCCTCCACTTT.

The chain links TRBV30 to TRBJ2-1; 7 nucleotides agree with TRBD1. The CDR3 is made up of 12 amino acids. V shed 4 bases and J 8 bases; nucleotides not matched to a gene: 5. Germline lookup yields CDR1 GTSNPN and CDR2 SVGIG (reference sequence). CDR3 sequence (DNA): TGTGCCTGGACAGGGGGTTACGATGAGCAGTTCTTC. Translation: CAWTGGYDEQFF.

This chain links TRBV11-3 with TRBJ2-1; D is undetermined. Germline-derived CDR1 and CDR2 are SGHNT and YENEEA. Trimming removed 2 bases from V and 4 bases from J, with 12 bases in between. The CDR3 runs to 15 residues. The CDR3 coding sequence is TGTGCCAGCAGCTTAAAAGGCAGACAATACAATGAGCAGTTCTTC. Translation: CASSLKGRQYNEQFF.

The chain recombines TRBV29-1 with TRBJ2-5; TRBD2 matches at 9 bases. Per germline, CDR1 SQVTM and CDR2 ANQGSEA. This CDR3 contains 13 residues. V trimming: 6 bases; J trimming: 4 bases; junction bases outside the gene matches: 6. Written as DNA, the CDR3 is TGCAGCGTAATGACTAGCGGAGGAGAGACCCAGTACTTC. It translates to CSVMTSGGETQYF.